The source of this T cell receptor beta chain is a study of cytomegalovirus exposure and HLA in healthy donors. The PCR employed 60 Vbeta primers together with 13 Jbeta primers. The data were produced by immunoSEQ multiplex PCR, yet TCRdb's version contains in-frame clones alone and is incomplete. The repertoire holds 140,000 to 150,000 clones, with about 66% as singletons. Study outcomes and limitations: Previously analyzed data showed that most TCR beta V segments were productive at a frequency of about 87% or about 30%. Common viral pathogens (according to a later analysis) appeared linked to several of the most significant clusters.

As for this clone: Its antigen is unidentified.

The source material was PBMCs. This clonotype originated in a male donor in good health and CMV-seronegative.

The CDR3 here is CASSSLSTGRYQPQHF. Written as DNA, the CDR3 is TGTGCCAGCAGCTCCCTTTCGACAGGGCGCTATCAGCCCCAGCATTTT. V is TRBV5-6 and J is TRBJ1-5, with TRBD1 matching over 7 bases. The CDR3 consists of 16 residues. The V and J ends lost 3 bases and 5 bases, in that order; junction bases with no gene match: 11. Germline V gives CDR1 SGHDT, CDR2 YYEEEE.